The source of this T cell receptor (beta chain) is a study of metastatic and nonmetastatic thyroid tumors. Study in general: Comparison of repertoires was carried out across blood and tumor or nodule tissue from malignant and benign thyroid patients.

All patients reached thyroid surgery having received no treatment beforehand. Notes on the study in general: According to reports, the diversity of TCR beta was significantly higher in malignant thyroid tumors than in benign nodules, and this held in both blood and tumor samples.

Per the original methods: Differences in CDR3 between clinicopathological groups were drawn on to build a classifier intended to discriminate distant-metastatic papillary thyroid cancer patients. TCRdb re-clonotyped the PCR reads via MiXCR. The V and J calls were determined by TCRdb, not by the authors. The table records some 20,000 clones, roughly 17% of them present only once. A note on this clone: Its antigen remains unknown.

The germline CDR1 and CDR2 sequences are SGHAT and FQDESV (reference sequence). The CDR3 spans 16 residues. Trimming stripped 0 bases from V and 0 bases from J, with 10 bases between. The rearrangement links TRBV11-1 to TRBJ2-3; D may be TRBD1 (6 bases). The sequencing input was blood. This clonotype was obtained from a male donor with papillary thyroid cancer or a benign thyroid nodule (not recorded which). Some clones in this sample may be carry-over from other donors' samples. The CDR3 loop reads CASSLATGASTDTQYF. The CDR3 coding sequence is TGTGCCAGCAGCTTAGCGACAGGAGCTAGCACAGATACGCAGTATTTT.